The source of this TCR beta chain is a study of radiation and T cells in renal cell carcinoma. Here immunoSEQ multiplex PCR was the method, and the copy in TCRdb shows in-frame clones only, minus some. The sample has about 150,000 clones; 88% are singletons. Per the germline V gene, CDR1 is SGHDT and CDR2 is YYEEEE. CDR3 length: 13 amino acids. Trimming pared 2 bases from V and 8 bases from J, leaving 13 bases between. As for time point: baseline pretreatment blood. The treatment here: 15 Gy SBRT to primary tumor, nephrectomy 4 weeks later. Blood was sampled at baseline, 2 weeks and 4 weeks after SBRT.

The input for sequencing was blood, taken from a patient whose treatment included radiotherapy and nephrectomy. The rearrangement uses TRBV5-6 and TRBJ1-2; D is unclear. This sequence was found in a woman aged 70 to 79 with renal cell carcinoma. CDR3 sequence: CASSFGQNQGYTF. The CDR3 region has the DNA TGTGCCAGCAGCTTCGGCCAAAATCAGGGCTACACCTTC.